Listed below are T cell receptor beta chains from one sample, sequenced in a study of T-cell reconstitution after alpha-beta-depleted transplantation in children. TCRdb itself ran the PCR reads through MiXCR, one entry per CDR3 protein. The sample lists approximately 400,000 distinct CDR3 sequences; approximately 11% were seen once. The material sequenced was PBMCs from the stem cell graft donor, taken from the stem cell graft. The origin of the receptors is a human donor who donated a stem cell graft to a child with acute myeloid leukemia. CDR3s include the opening cysteine and the closing phenylalanine or tryptophan.

CDR3: CASSLMALADTAKNIQYF
V: TRBV7-3
J: TRBJ2-4

CDR3: CASKERGQGSYSNQPQHF
V: TRBV27
J: TRBJ1-5

CDR3: CSVEQNGADTQYF
V: TRBV29-1
J: TRBJ2-3

CDR3: CASSMGMIIANTGELFF
V: TRBV19
J: TRBJ2-2

CDR3: CASRRAGTAIYEQYF
V: TRBV11-2
J: TRBJ2-7

CDR3: CASSSGIAVGNEQFF
V: TRBV5-8
J: TRBJ2-1

CDR3: CASSYRPGQGVGEQYF
V: TRBV11-2
J: TRBJ2-7

CDR3: CASTQRQGASYEQYF
V: TRBV13
J: TRBJ2-7

CDR3: CSARDRNSGRPDTQYF
V: TRBV20-1
J: TRBJ2-3

CDR3: CSAEGQEGSGELFF
V: TRBV20-1
J: TRBJ2-2

CDR3: CASSLQGSRDYGYTF
V: TRBV4-1
J: TRBJ1-2

CDR3: CASGGANEQFF
V: TRBV2
J: TRBJ2-1

CDR3: CASSGLGGALVTDTQYF
V: TRBV10-2
J: TRBJ2-3

CDR3: CASRDDRGETQPQHF
V: TRBV19
J: TRBJ1-5

CDR3: CSVEDLQGRGPDTQYF
V: TRBV29-1
J: TRBJ2-3

CDR3: CASSPSDGANSYNEQFF
V: TRBV12-3/TRBV12-4
J: TRBJ2-1

CDR3: CASSRTDRPYGYTF
V: TRBV5-5
J: TRBJ1-2

CDR3: CASSLLRQGSANVLTF
V: TRBV5-1
J: TRBJ2-6

CDR3: CASSEEGYEQFF
V: TRBV6-1
J: TRBJ2-1

CDR3: CSVVVQGRDYEQYF
V: TRBV29-1
J: TRBJ2-7

CDR3: CSAIRGRNTEAFF
V: TRBV20-1
J: TRBJ1-1

CDR3: CASSWGQTTYEQYF
V: TRBV12-3/TRBV12-4
J: TRBJ2-7

CDR3: CASSRTSGGGTSTDTQYF
V: TRBV5-1
J: TRBJ2-3

CDR3: CASCRWTPGEETQYF
V: TRBV6-5
J: TRBJ2-5

CDR3: CASSFRDTLREQYF
V: TRBV12-3/TRBV12-4
J: TRBJ2-7

CDR3: CASSSGLAGSSDTQYF
V: TRBV5-1
J: TRBJ2-3

CDR3: CASSRYDPVDNEQFF
V: TRBV5-1
J: TRBJ2-1

CDR3: CASSSGRQETQYF
V: TRBV7-3
J: TRBJ2-5

CDR3: CSVEEWGAYEQYF
V: TRBV29-1
J: TRBJ2-7

CDR3: CASSSVHSANTGELFF
V: TRBV27
J: TRBJ2-2

CDR3: CASSSLAGPDEQFF
V: TRBV7-2
J: TRBJ2-1

CDR3: CASSKVRNSLFPYEQYF
V: TRBV21-1
J: TRBJ2-7

CDR3: CASSYGGTGRSPLHF
V: TRBV6-5
J: TRBJ1-6

CDR3: CASSLAGQGFYYGYTF
V: TRBV7-9
J: TRBJ1-2

CDR3: CASSRGTRGDQPQHF
V: TRBV6-1
J: TRBJ1-5

CDR3: CASSVNRVSNQPQHF
V: TRBV5-1
J: TRBJ1-5

CDR3: CSVEALRQRTNYGYTF
V: TRBV29-1
J: TRBJ1-2

CDR3: CASSFIGSGQGTEQYF
V: TRBV12-3/TRBV12-4
J: TRBJ2-7

CDR3: CASKGTATNTEAFF
V: TRBV5-6
J: TRBJ1-1

CDR3: CSVESTRSSYNEQFF
V: TRBV29-1
J: TRBJ2-1